This T cell receptor (beta chain) was recorded in a study of control samples from healthy donors and cancer patients. Profiled with immunoSEQ multiplex PCR; TCRdb holds only in-frame clones, not every one. The table has over 200,000 clones, about four fifths seen once. The V end was cut by 0 bases, the J end by 8 bases, with 6 bases between. CDR1 is SGHDT and CDR2 is YYEEEE in the germline V gene. The CDR3 is 12 residues long. The origin of this receptor is a woman aged 55-69 years with lung cancer. This rearrangement joins TRBV5-6 to TRBJ2-4; D gene ambiguous. Input material: PBMCs. CDR3 nucleotide sequence: TGTGCCAGCAGCTTGGTAACGGACATTCAGTACTTC. Its protein product is CASSLVTDIQYF.